The 18 T cell receptor beta chains given below trace back to one sample, sequenced in a study of blood T cells in healthy people across ages. A second PCR, run for roughly 7 to 12 cycles, used a sample-barcoded 5' primer plus a J-beta primer mix. MiXCR, run by TCRdb on the 5' RACE reads, gives a single entry per CDR3 protein. The table includes about 1.5 million distinct CDR3 sequences, 35% to 45% detected once. The sample was blood. All receptors derive from a woman younger than 35 in good health.

This clonotype came up a few times. The chain joins TRBV7-3 to TRBJ2-1; D possibly corresponds to TRBD2 (5 bases). The V end lost 2 bases, the J end lost 7 bases, and 12 bases lay between the germline ends. Per the germline V gene, CDR1 is SGHTA and CDR2 is FQGTGA. The CDR3 has 14 residues. The CDR3 spells CASSLSGNINEQFF. The CDR3 DNA is TGTGCCAGCAGCTTATCGGGGAACATTAATGAGCAGTTCTTC.

The table lists this clonotype with a few counts. J is TRBJ2-6 and V is TRBV6-2 or TRBV6-3; D unresolved. CDR1 is MNHEY, CDR2 SVGEGT, per germline. The CDR3 has 15 residues. The germline V and J ends were trimmed by 0 bases and 1 base, with 4 bases remaining between them. This chain's CDR3 is CASSYSHSGANVLTF. The CDR3, as DNA: TGTGCCAGCAGTTACTCCCATTCTGGGGCCAACGTCCTGACTTTC.

The genes are TRBV29-1 and TRBJ2-2, with 9 positions matching TRBD1. The CDR3 consists of 14 residues. Germline V gene data show CDR1 as SQVTM and CDR2 as ANQGSEA. Trimming took 6 bases from V and 7 from J; bases not matched to a gene: 9. The DNA of the CDR3 is TGCAGCGTCCCGGGACAGGGTTTTGGCGGGGAGCTGTTTTTT. Translating it yields CSVPGQGFGGELFF.

CDR3 nucleotide sequence: TGTGCCAGCAGCTTAATGCTAGCGGGTGTGAGGAATGAGCAGTTCTTC. Its translation: CASSLMLAGVRNEQFF. V usage is TRBV13 and J usage is TRBJ2-1; TRBD2 matches at 8 bases. The CDR3 totals 16 residues. V dropped 2 bases and J dropped 7; count of bases not matched to a gene: 10. Germline V gives CDR1 PRHDT, CDR2 FYEKMQ (reference sequence). Looking up the rest from reference TRBV13 and TRBJ2-1 gives the full variable domain: AAGVIQSPRHLIKEKRETATLKCYPIPRHDTVYWYQQGPGQDPQFLISFYEKMQSDKGSIPDRFSAQQFSDYHSELNMSSLELGDSALYFCASSLMLAGVRNEQFFGPGTRLTVL.

This chain joins TRBV20-1 and TRBJ1-1; TRBD1 agrees at 11 bases. The CDR3 length is 16 residues. V was pared by 6 bases and J by 0 bases, with 9 bases of the junction left unmatched. Per the germline V gene, CDR1 is DFQATT and CDR2 is SNEGSKA (reference sequence). CDR3 sequence (DNA): TGCAGTGCCACCAGGACAGGGGGCCGACTGAACACTGAAGCTTTCTTT. It is translated as CSATRTGGRLNTEAFF.

V gene TRBV20-1 combines with J gene TRBJ2-5; D not certain. CDR1 and CDR2 from the germline V gene are DFQATT and SNEGSKA (reference sequence). Trimming shortened V by 6 bases and J by 7 bases, and 18 bases separated the two germline ends. The CDR3 is 13 residues long. CDR3 coding DNA: TGCAGTGCCAAACCTCGGGCCCTGGGGACCCAGTACTTC. Translating gives CSAKPRALGTQYF.

This chain links TRBV3-1 with TRBJ2-5; 7 bases align to TRBD2. This CDR3 has 17 amino acids. The V gene's germline CDR1 is LGHDT and CDR2 YNNKEL (reference sequence). J was trimmed by 3 bases and V by 3 bases; bases with no gene match: 13. The CDR3 loop is CASSHGSYGRTKETQYF. The DNA for the CDR3 is TGTGCCAGCAGCCATGGATCCTACGGGAGGACGAAAGAGACCCAGTACTTC.

This clonotype was observed a single time. The chain employs TRBV4-1 and TRBJ2-7; D may be TRBD2 (7 bases). The J call may be faulty, since TRBJ2-5 better matches the DNA end. Germline CDR1 MGHRA, CDR2 YSYEKL. The CDR3 has 15 amino acids. In DNA, the CDR3 is TGCGCCAGCAGCCAAGTGGGCGGGGGACACGAGACCCAGTACTTC. Amino acid sequence: CASSQVGGGHETQYF.

This clonotype occurred many times. The chain has TRBV12-3 or TRBV12-4 and TRBJ2-7; D is unresolved. With 7 bases removed from V and 3 bases from J, the gap between germline ends came to 16 bases. This CDR3 spans 14 amino acids. CDR3 residues: CASNSGALDYEQYF. In nucleotides, the CDR3 is TGTGCCAGCAACTCCGGAGCTCTGGACTACGAGCAGTACTTC.

This rearrangement joins TRBV20-1 to TRBJ2-1, with a tentative D call TRBD1 (5 bases). The CDR3 runs to 9 residues. The V end lost 2 bases, the J end lost 15 bases, and 8 bases lay between the germline ends. Looked up from germline, CDR1 is DFQATT and CDR2 is SNEGSKA (reference sequence). The CDR3 is CSARQGRFF. The CDR3 nucleotides are TGCAGTGCTAGACAGGGTCGGTTCTTC.

V usage is TRBV9 and J usage is TRBJ1-2; TRBD1 aligns across 12 bases. Germline V lookup: CDR1 SGDLS, CDR2 YYNGEE. The V segment lost 6 bases and the J segment 8 bases; nucleotides outside the gene matches: 8. The CDR3 spans 14 residues. CDR3 amino acids: CASTLGQGAQGYTF. In DNA, the CDR3 is TGTGCCAGCACTCTGGGACAGGGGGCGCAAGGCTACACCTTC.

The chain couples TRBV6-2 or TRBV6-3 to TRBJ2-1; D gene unclear. Germline V CDR1 and CDR2: MNHEY, SVGEGT. The CDR3 consists of 16 residues. V was pared by 5 bases and J by 10 bases, with 24 bases between. Here the CDR3 reads CASSVKFNFPQWEQFF. The CDR3, as DNA: TGTGCCAGCAGTGTTAAATTCAATTTCCCCCAATGGGAGCAGTTCTTC.

The chain has TRBV4-3 and TRBJ2-7; D might be TRBD1 (6 bases). CDR3 size: 14 residues. CDR1 and CDR2 from the germline V gene are LGHNA and YSLEER. Trimming removed 0 bases at V and 4 bases at J, with 10 bases between. CDR3: CASSQDWGLYEQYF. The CDR3 region has the DNA TGCGCCAGCAGCCAAGATTGGGGGCTTTACGAGCAGTACTTC.

The chain links TRBV6-6 to TRBJ1-2, with TRBD1 identical over 7 bases. The germline V gene encodes CDR1 MNHNY and CDR2 SVGAGI (reference sequence). This CDR3 has 13 amino acids. V dropped 6 bases and J dropped 6; count of bases not matched to a gene: 7. CDR3 DNA sequence: TGTGCCAGCAGACCCTCCGGGACAGATGGCTACACCTTC. It codes for CASRPSGTDGYTF.

The V call is TRBV6-2 or TRBV6-3, the J call TRBJ2-5; the match to TRBD2 covers 9 bases. CDR1 is MNHEY, CDR2 SVGEGT, per germline. V shed 4 bases, J shed 11 bases, and the junction held 23 bases outside the gene matches. The CDR3 runs to 18 residues. The CDR3 DNA reads TGTGCCAGCAGTTTCCCACTCCCGGCTAGCGGGATACAGAATGAGCAGTACTTC. As protein: CASSFPLPASGIQNEQYF.

The CDR3: CASSLAVQGANEQYF. The CDR3 region has the DNA TGTGCCAGCAGTTTAGCGGTCCAGGGGGCCAATGAGCAGTACTTC. The chain recombines TRBV28 with TRBJ2-7; 8 positions agree with TRBD1. Germline CDR1 reads MDHEN; CDR2 reads SYDVKM. V trimming: 2 bases; J trimming: 7 bases; junction bases outside the gene matches: 10. CDR3 length equals 15 residues.

The sample holds many counts of this clonotype. This sequence joins TRBV20-1 and TRBJ2-3; possible D gene TRBD2, 6 bases. CDR3 length: 13 residues. The V end lost 5 bases, the J end lost 4 bases, and 13 bases lay between the germline ends. Germline V gene sequence: CDR1 DFQATT, CDR2 SNEGSKA (reference sequence). The CDR3 protein is CSAPPGGADTQYF. The DNA for the CDR3 is TGCAGTGCTCCTCCCGGAGGGGCAGATACGCAGTATTTT.

The sample holds a few counts of this clonotype. The DNA for the CDR3 is TGTGCCGGAAGAGGGGCCTTACAAGACAATGAGCAGTTCTTC. Its protein product is CAGRGALQDNEQFF. V usage is TRBV18 and J usage is TRBJ2-1; either TRBD1 or TRBD2 may fit D (5 bases each). From germline, CDR1 is KGHSH and CDR2 LQKENI. With 11 bases removed from V and 5 bases from J, the gap between germline ends came to 19 bases. The CDR3 consists of 14 residues.